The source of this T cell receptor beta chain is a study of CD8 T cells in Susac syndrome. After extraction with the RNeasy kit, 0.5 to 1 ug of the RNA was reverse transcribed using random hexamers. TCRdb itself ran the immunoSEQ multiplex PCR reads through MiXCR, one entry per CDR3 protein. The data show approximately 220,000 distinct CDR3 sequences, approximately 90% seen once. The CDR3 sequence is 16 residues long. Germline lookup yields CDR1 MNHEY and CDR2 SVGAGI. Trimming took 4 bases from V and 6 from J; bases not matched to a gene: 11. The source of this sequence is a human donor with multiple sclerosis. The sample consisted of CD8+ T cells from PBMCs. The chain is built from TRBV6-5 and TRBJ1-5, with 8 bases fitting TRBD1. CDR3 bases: TGTGCCAGCAGTTCGGCCCCAGGGGGCTCCACTCAGCCCCAGCATTTT. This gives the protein CASSSAPGGSTQPQHF.